The 31 T cell receptor beta chains listed next were all sequenced from one sample in a study of blood T cell repertoires in COVID-19. Profiled with immunoSEQ multiplex PCR; TCRdb holds only in-frame clones, not every one. In the table there are more than 300,000 clones, around 89% of which are singletons. Material: peripheral blood. These receptors were collected from a middle-aged woman with COVID-19, enrolled during active disease.

The genes are TRBV30 and TRBJ1-2; possibly TRBD1 for D (5 bases). V gave up 3 bases and J gave up 3 bases, with 5 bases separating them. This CDR3 is 11 amino acids long. Germline V lookup: CDR1 GTSNPN, CDR2 SVGIG (reference sequence). The DNA for the CDR3 is TGTGCCTGGAGAGGGGACTATGGCTACACCTTC. It encodes CAWRGDYGYTF.

The V call is TRBV19, the J call TRBJ2-3; TRBD2 agrees at 8 bases. V trimming: 6 bases; J trimming: 4 bases; junction bases outside the gene matches: 9. Germline assignment: CDR1 LNHDA and CDR2 SQIVND (reference sequence). CDR3 size: 15 residues. The CDR3 region has the DNA TGTGCCAGTAGCCGCACGGGGGGGGCCCCAGATACGCAGTATTTT. Encoded protein: CASSRTGGAPDTQYF.

This chain uses TRBV5-8 with TRBJ2-2; the match to TRBD1 covers 7 bases. The germline V gene encodes CDR1 SGHTS and CDR2 YDEGEE. With V trimmed by 1 base and J by 1 base, 4 bases remained unmatched. CDR3 length: 16 amino acids. CDR3 region: CASSLWGTVNTGELFF. As DNA, the CDR3 is TGTGCCAGCAGCTTGTGGGGGACAGTGAACACCGGGGAGCTGTTTTTT.

This chain uses TRBV5-4 with TRBJ1-1; D call uncertain. The CDR3 runs to 17 residues. V shed 3 bases and J shed 1 base, with 19 bases lying between them. Germline V CDR1 and CDR2: SGHNT, YYREEE (reference sequence). The CDR3 loop reads CASSSWTEADWNTEAFF. The CDR3 DNA sequence: TGTGCCAGCAGCTCATGGACGGAGGCAGACTGGAACACTGAAGCTTTCTTT.

The V and J genes are TRBV5-4 and TRBJ1-1, with D possibly TRBD1 on 5 matching bases. The germline gives CDR1 SGHNT, CDR2 YYREEE (reference sequence). V was pared by 3 bases and J by 2 bases, with 14 bases between. CDR3 size: 15 residues. CDR3 in amino acids: CASSSRNTGNTEAFF. CDR3 bases: TGTGCCAGCAGCTCCCGGAATACAGGAAACACTGAAGCTTTCTTT. Together with reference TRBV5-4 and TRBJ1-1, the CDR3 gives the full variable domain: ETGVTQSPTHLIKTRGQQVTLRCSSQSGHNTVSWYQQALGQGPQFIFQYYREEENGRGNFPPRFSGLQFPNYSSELNVNALELDDSALYLCASSSRNTGNTEAFFGQGTRLTVV.

The rearrangement links TRBV5-1 to TRBJ2-1, with D maybe TRBD2 (6 bases). This CDR3 comprises 15 residues. The germline CDR1 and CDR2 sequences are SGHRS and YFSETQ. V was shortened by 3 bases and J by 5 bases, with 15 bases between the two germline ends. This chain's CDR3 is CASSSGSAGNNEQFF. The CDR3 DNA reads as TGCGCCAGCAGCTCCGGGAGCGCAGGAAACAATGAGCAGTTCTTC.

The chain joins TRBV28 to TRBJ1-2; D remains ambiguous. Germline V gene lookup returns CDR1 MDHEN and CDR2 SYDVKM. The germline V and J ends were trimmed by 4 bases and 4 bases, with 13 bases remaining between them. The CDR3 totals 14 residues. CDR3 DNA sequence: TGTGCCAGCAGTTCCCCCGGGAGCTTCTATGGCTACACCTTC. This codes for CASSSPGSFYGYTF.

The rearrangement links TRBV6-5 to TRBJ1-4; D uncertain. The CDR3 totals 14 residues. Trimming pared 6 bases from V and 8 bases from J, leaving 16 bases between. Germline CDR1 MNHEY, CDR2 SVGAGI. As DNA, the CDR3 is TGTGCCAGCAGACTAGCATCCCCGGAGGAAAAACTGTTTTTT. Translating it yields CASRLASPEEKLFF.

The chain joins TRBV19 to TRBJ1-4; 7 nucleotides agree with TRBD1. This CDR3 is 15 amino acids long. Germline CDR1 reads LNHDA; CDR2 reads SQIVND (reference sequence). Trimming at V came to 5 bases and at J to 8 bases, leaving 11 bases not matched to a gene. Here the CDR3 DNA reads TGTGCCAGTAGTGTCTACAGGGGCTCGGGGGAAAAACTGTTTTTT. Translation: CASSVYRGSGEKLFF.

V is TRBV6-2 or TRBV6-3 and J is TRBJ2-4, with a tentative D call TRBD2 (5 bases). From germline, CDR1 is MNHEY and CDR2 SVGEGT. V dropped 4 bases and J dropped 2 bases, with 15 bases sitting between them. This CDR3 is built from 16 residues. For the CDR3, the DNA is TGTGCCAGCAGTTCGCTAGCTTTGGTTACCAAAAACATTCAGTACTTC. As protein: CASSSLALVTKNIQYF.

The chain uses TRBV19 and TRBJ1-1, with D possibly being TRBD1 (5 bases). Germline V lookup: CDR1 LNHDA, CDR2 SQIVND (reference sequence). The CDR3 is 14 residues long. Trimming shortened V by 5 bases and J by 0 bases, and 10 bases separated the two germline ends. The CDR3 here is CASSWGRMNTEAFF. As DNA, the CDR3 is TGTGCCAGTAGTTGGGGCCGAATGAACACTGAAGCTTTCTTT.

V and J are TRBV28 and TRBJ1-1; TRBD1 matches 7 bases. The ends lost 5 bases at V and 0 bases at J; junction bases unmatched: 9. This CDR3 is built from 16 residues. Germline lookup yields CDR1 MDHEN and CDR2 SYDVKM. The CDR3 loop is CASSGTPGQLNTEAFF. CDR3 DNA sequence: TGTGCCAGCAGTGGCACCCCGGGACAGCTGAACACTGAAGCTTTCTTT.

CDR3 DNA: TGTGCCAGCAGTGCGCCGGGACAGGGGACTAATGAAAAACTGTTTTTT. Translating gives CASSAPGQGTNEKLFF. The rearrangement uses TRBV6-4 and TRBJ1-4, with 10 bases aligning to TRBD1. With V trimmed by 4 bases and J by 2 bases, 4 bases remained unmatched. Germline CDR1 is MRHNA and CDR2 is SNTAGT. This CDR3 is 16 amino acids long.

The chain employs TRBV28 and TRBJ2-2; D remains ambiguous. V lost 8 bases and J lost 2, with 12 bases in between. The CDR3 contains 14 residues. CDR1 is MDHEN and CDR2 is SYDVKM in the germline V gene. CDR3 protein: CASLKSLNTGELFF. CDR3 coding DNA: TGTGCCAGCCTCAAAAGCCTAAACACCGGGGAGCTGTTTTTT.

The V gene is TRBV5-5, the J gene TRBJ1-2; 12 bases are a match to TRBD1. The CDR3 consists of 18 residues. Per the germline V gene, CDR1 is SGHKS and CDR2 is YYEKEE (reference sequence). V lost 6 bases and J lost 4; bases outside the gene matches: 16. CDR3 sequence reads: CASIRLGTGGGLAYGYTF. CDR3 nucleotides: TGTGCCAGCATCCGTTTAGGGACAGGGGGCGGTTTGGCCTATGGCTACACCTTC.

The chain has TRBV18 and TRBJ2-1; 12 bases align to TRBD2. In germline, CDR1 is KGHSH, CDR2 LQKENI. CDR3 length equals 15 residues. After removal of 5 bases from V and 7 bases from J, the junction contained 6 bases not matched to a gene. The CDR3 loop is CASSSSTSGSNEQFF. In DNA form, the CDR3 reads TGTGCCAGCTCAAGCTCGACTAGCGGGAGTAATGAGCAGTTCTTC.

This sequence joins TRBV6-2 or TRBV6-3 and TRBJ2-7; a weak D match, TRBD1 (5 bases). V lost 3 bases and J 2 bases, leaving 23 bases between the germline ends. The length of the CDR3 is 18 residues. Germline V CDR1 and CDR2: MNHEY, SVGEGT. CDR3 region: CASSYPVIRRGSTYEQYF. CDR3 nucleotides: TGTGCCAGCAGTTATCCCGTTATTCGTAGGGGTTCAACCTACGAGCAGTACTTC.

The chain links TRBV28 to TRBJ1-5; 7 bases match TRBD1. The V gene end was trimmed by 1 base and the J gene end by 1 base; junction bases not matched to a gene: 4. Germline loops: CDR1 MDHEN, CDR2 SYDVKM. The CDR3 is 16 amino acids. The DNA of the CDR3 is TGTGCCAGCAGTTTATTCGACAGGGTCAGCAATCAGCCCCAGCATTTT. Its protein is CASSLFDRVSNQPQHF.

The V gene is TRBV11-2, the J gene TRBJ2-5; 9 nucleotides align to TRBD1. This CDR3 region has 16 residues. J lost 1 base, V lost 1 base, and 4 bases had no gene match. Germline V gene lookup returns CDR1 SGHAT and CDR2 FQNNGV. The CDR3 DNA is TGTGCCAGCAGCTTAGGGGACAGGGCGGGCCAAGAGACCCAGTACTTC. It is translated as CASSLGDRAGQETQYF. Drawing the rest from reference TRBV11-2 and TRBJ2-5, the complete variable domain is EAGVAQSPRYKIIEKRQSVAFWCNPISGHATLYWYQQILGQGPKLLIQFQNNGVVDDSQLPKDRFSAERLKGVDSTLKIQPAKLEDSAVYLCASSLGDRAGQETQYFGPGTRLLVL.

The chain employs TRBV29-1 and TRBJ2-2; the match to TRBD1 covers 8 bases. Germline values: CDR1 SQVTM, CDR2 ANQGSEA. The J segment lost 3 bases and the V segment lost 7 bases, leaving 4 bases of the junction unmatched. CDR3 size: 13 residues. The CDR3 here is CSAPTGDTGELFF. The DNA for the CDR3 is TGCAGCGCCCCGACAGGGGACACCGGGGAGCTGTTTTTT.

The chain uses TRBV9 and TRBJ1-1, with D possibly being TRBD1 (6 bases). CDR3 size: 17 residues. Germline CDR1 reads SGDLS; CDR2 reads YYNGEE. V was shortened by 4 bases and J by 2 bases, with 21 bases between the two germline ends. The chain's CDR3 is CASSPMGGGDRNTEAFF. In nucleotides, the CDR3 is TGTGCCAGCAGCCCTATGGGGGGGGGCGACCGTAACACTGAAGCTTTCTTT.

The chain links TRBV11-2 to TRBJ2-5, with 14 bases lining up with TRBD2. CDR1 SGHAT and CDR2 FQNNGV come from the germline V gene. J gave up 5 bases and V 4 bases, and 3 bases lay outside the gene matches. This CDR3 spans 15 amino acids. The CDR3 bases are TGTGCCAGCAGCTCAGGACTAGCGGGAGGTGAGACCCAGTACTTC. It encodes CASSSGLAGGETQYF.

The rearrangement uses TRBV27 and TRBJ1-2; D remains ambiguous. V lost 3 bases, J lost 7 bases, and 27 bases lay in between. This CDR3 is built from 18 residues. Germline CDR1 and CDR2: MNHEY and SMNVEV (reference sequence). CDR3 sequence reads: CASSLGVPLLCPLGGYTF. In DNA form, the CDR3 reads TGTGCCAGCAGTTTGGGAGTTCCCCTTTTGTGCCCGTTGGGTGGCTACACCTTC.

This chain links TRBV6-4 with TRBJ1-1; possible D gene TRBD1, 6 bases. Trimming took 6 bases from V and 11 from J, leaving 19 bases between them. CDR3 size: 13 residues. Germline CDR1 MRHNA, CDR2 SNTAGT. CDR3 sequence reads: CASRAFRGGWAFF. CDR3 DNA: TGTGCCAGCAGAGCTTTCAGGGGCGGTTGGGCTTTCTTT.

The CDR3 region has the DNA TGTGCCAGTAAGAAGGACAGGGGTACAATTGAGCAGTTCTTC. Translation: CASKKDRGTIEQFF. The chain is built from TRBV19 and TRBJ2-1, with 9 bases identical to TRBD1. V trimming: 7 bases; J trimming: 9 bases; junction bases outside the gene matches: 10. Germline-derived CDR1 and CDR2 are LNHDA and SQIVND (reference sequence). The CDR3 length is 14 residues.

This chain's CDR3 is CASSLTWQGYGYTF. CDR3 in DNA: TGTGCCAGCAGCTTAACGTGGCAGGGCTATGGCTACACCTTC. The genes are TRBV7-3 and TRBJ1-2, with TRBD1 as a possible D gene (5 bases). The V gene lost 0 bases and the J gene lost 4 bases, with 9 bases spanning the gap. CDR1 and CDR2 from the germline V gene are SGHTA and FQGTGA. This CDR3 is built from 14 residues.

The V and J genes are TRBV11-2 and TRBJ1-2, with TRBD1 identical over 7 bases. With 5 bases clipped from V and 3 bases from J, the junction kept 9 bases outside the gene matches. Germline values: CDR1 SGHAT, CDR2 FQNNGV. This CDR3 spans 15 amino acids. The CDR3 spells CASSHPGQRYYGYTF. CDR3 coding DNA: TGTGCCAGCAGCCATCCGGGACAGAGATACTATGGCTACACCTTC.

This clone is a singleton in its sample. The V gene is TRBV7-9, the J gene TRBJ2-1, with D perhaps TRBD1 (6 bases). Trimming took off 4 bases at V and 2 bases at J, with 12 bases between the two ends. The CDR3 extends over 15 amino acids. Germline values: CDR1 SEHNR, CDR2 FQNEAQ (reference sequence). This CDR3 is CASSSRGRPYNEQFF. The CDR3, as DNA: TGTGCCAGCAGCTCCAGGGGCCGACCCTACAATGAGCAGTTCTTC.

This chain joins TRBV4-3 and TRBJ1-5, with D tentatively TRBD1 (5 bases). V was shortened by 0 bases and J by 9 bases, with 18 bases between the two germline ends. This CDR3 is built from 16 residues. Germline V gene data show CDR1 as LGHNA and CDR2 as YSLEER. CDR3 nucleotide sequence: TGCGCCAGCAGCCAAGAAAGAGTCGGGGGGGTTTCGCCCCAGCATTTT. Encoded protein: CASSQERVGGVSPQHF.

The CDR3 reads CASSQPRTGRRETQYF. The CDR3 coding sequence is TGTGCCAGCAGCCAACCCCGGACAGGGCGCAGAGAGACCCAGTACTTC. V is TRBV14 and J is TRBJ2-5; 8 bases agree with TRBD1. This CDR3 is built from 16 residues. Germline loops: CDR1 SGHDN, CDR2 FVKESK. V shed 2 bases and J 4 bases; nucleotides not matched to a gene: 9. Variable domain in full (rest from reference TRBV14 and TRBJ2-5): EAGVTQFPSHSVIEKGQTVTLRCDPISGHDNLYWYRRVMGKEIKFLLHFVKESKQDESGMPNNRFLAERTGGTYSTLKVQPAELEDSGVYFCASSQPRTGRRETQYFGPGTRLLVL.

This rearrangement joins TRBV20-1 to TRBJ1-6; D is unresolved. The CDR3 spans 15 residues. The V gene's germline CDR1 is DFQATT and CDR2 SNEGSKA (reference sequence). V was clipped by 3 bases and J by 7 bases, with 16 bases between them. CDR3 sequence: CSASIGRGGNSPLHF. CDR3 DNA sequence: TGCAGTGCTAGTATTGGGCGCGGAGGGAATTCACCCCTCCACTTT.